This T cell receptor (beta chain) was profiled in a study of identifying expanded T cells in peripheral blood (dated by TCRdb to about 2019). Looking at the study overall: Technical replicates were generated by sequencing separate aliquots of the same genomic DNA pool, with four replicates compared pairwise.

Concerning this clone: The clone's antigen remains unknown. No qualities accompany the bases; no much larger clone lies one base away.

Broader findings and caveats from the paper: Across all healthy donors, variance in clone template counts between approximately 2-week samples was found to increase significantly with total template count. Across all healthy-donor time intervals, the beta-binomial model significantly cut both the number of clones called differentially abundant and the false-positive rate. The binomial model flagged approximately 1.3 differentially abundant clones between technical replicates but roughly 15 over approximately 2 weeks and roughly 19 over four weeks. It was expected by the authors that biological variance in healthy repertoires might increase further over much longer intervals, such as months to years.

The germline V and J ends show losses of 5 bases and 4 bases respectively, and no gene match explains 6 bases of the junction. The CDR3 starts with the cysteine, ends with the phenylalanine, and has 15 residues. CDR3 DNA is the only sequence kept; it has 45 bases, read in frame from the first base. Taken from the germline V gene (reference sequence), the CDR1 and CDR2 loops are LNHDA and SQIVND. The immunoSEQ Assay, which uses bias-controlled multiplex PCR amplification of genomic DNA, was used to profile TCRbeta CDR3 regions. In the original analysis: To quantify the absolute abundance of each unique TCRbeta CDR3 region, the sequences were collapsed and filtered. Differential abundance was tested with a binomial (Fisher-equivalent) model and with a beta-binomial model adding time-dependent variance fitted from healthy donors. Clones with fewer than 5 combined templates were removed, and differential abundance was called for clones with a Benjamini-Hochberg FDR below 0.01. Beta-binomial variance was modeled as a function of total template count across the two samples using the form v = (b*log(k)+a)^2. In TCRdb, the immuneACCESS table is reduced to in-frame sequences with V and J assigned. These tables do not hold every clone; where another copy was compared, an unresolved V gene accounts for under half, and the others remain unexplained. Clone size and V and J calls were adopted from that table, with D and trimming inferred from the DNA. The sample table lists just under 65,000 clones, over 75% of them with a count of one. The ten largest account for just over 4.5% of the sample.

No immune events, such as infections, were documented for the healthy donors during the collection period. Blood repertoires from healthy donors were used as a training cohort for calibrating time-dependent variance in a beta-binomial model of differential abundance of T-cell clones. There were 10 healthy donors in the training cohort, of whom 3 were female and 7 were male. On average the donors were around 39 years old, and their ages spanned about 25 to 64 years. Whole blood, obtained from a commercial supplier, was collected from each healthy donor at three time points spaced roughly 2 weeks apart. Genomic DNA was extracted from unsorted whole blood for immunosequencing.

The sequence was collected from a person between 18 and 75 years old in good health. Here the chain combines TRBV19 and TRBJ1-1, with 11 bases aligning to TRBD1. Sample: blood. The DNA sequence is as follows: TGTGCCAGTAGTCCGACCGGGACAGGGGGCACTGAAGCTTTCTTT. This codes for CASSPTGTGGTEAFF.